Listed below are T cell receptor beta chains from one sample, sequenced in a study of T-cell memory formation after mild COVID-19. MiXCR, applied by TCRdb to the 5' RACE reads, yields one record per CDR3 protein. The top ten clones hold 22% of a sample with approximately 260,000 distinct CDR3 sequences, around 15% of them seen once. Sequencing was performed on PBMCs or a T cell subset sorted from them (not recorded which). These receptors all come from a man aged 18-30 years who had mild COVID-19 (a few samples of this study predate the infection). Cell type and time point are not known. Each CDR3 is given with its conserved first and last residue. The D gene is left open where the match is weak. Rows may omit the clone size; those that give it use once, few, many or a size class.

clone size | J gene | V gene | D gene | CDR3 DNA | CDR3 protein
few | TRBJ1-2 | TRBV20-1 | - | TGCAGTGCTAGAGTCCCCCCGGGCAACTATGGCTACACCTTC | CSARVPPGNYGYTF
few | TRBJ2-1 | TRBV4-2 | TRBD2 | TGTGCCAGCAGCCAAGGAAGGAGGGCTAGCGGGGACAATGAGCAGTTCTTC | CASSQGRRASGDNEQFF
- | TRBJ2-5 | TRBV20-1 | - | TGCAGTGCTAGAGGGGAAGGGGAGACCCAGTACTTC | CSARGEGETQYF
few | TRBJ2-5 | TRBV15 | TRBD2 | TGTGCCACCAGCAGAGTCGGGGGGGCCGGGGAGACCCAGTACTTC | CATSRVGGAGETQYF
- | TRBJ2-2 | TRBV20-1 | - | TGCAGTGCGAAGACCCAGGGGAACACCGGGGAGCTGTTTTTT | CSAKTQGNTGELFF
- | TRBJ2-1 | TRBV5-6 | - | TGTGCCAGCAGCTTACTAGGGGCTAGCTCCTACAATGAGCAGTTCTTC | CASSLLGASSYNEQFF
- | TRBJ2-1 | TRBV7-3 | TRBD1 | TGTGCCAGCAGCTTAACGACAGGGACCCCTGGTTTTTACAATGAGCAGTTCTTC | CASSLTTGTPGFYNEQFF
- | TRBJ1-1 | TRBV7-6 | TRBD1 | TGTGCCAGCAGGACAGGGGAGGCTGAAGCTTTCTTT | CASRTGEAEAFF
few | TRBJ1-1 | TRBV6-1 | - | TGTGCCAGCAGTGTAAGCACGAACACTGAAGCTTTCTTT | CASSVSTNTEAFF
few | TRBJ2-4 | TRBV5-1 | - | TGCGCCAGCAGCCCAACGGGACGGGGCATTCAGTACTTC | CASSPTGRGIQYF
few | TRBJ1-1 | TRBV20-1 | - | TGCAGTGCTGGGAAAGCCACTGAAGCTTTCTTT | CSAGKATEAFF
few | TRBJ1-5 | TRBV7-2 | - | TGTGCCAGCGCCGCGGGTGGCAATCAGCCCCAGCATTTT | CASAAGGNQPQHF
few | TRBJ2-7 | TRBV20-1 | - | TGCAGTGCGACAAACACAGGTTACTACGAGCAGTACTTC | CSATNTGYYEQYF
- | TRBJ2-1 | TRBV4-2 | TRBD1 | TGTGCCAGCAGCCTACTACAGGGGGTAAACAATGAGCAGTTCTTC | CASSLLQGVNNEQFF